The rows below give T cell receptor beta chains drawn from one sample of a study of human T cells and chemical hapten exposure. TCRdb processed the 5' RACE reads anew with MiXCR; each CDR3 protein has one entry. The table shows over 70,000 distinct CDR3 sequences, with 15% occurring only once. Receptor source: a female donor in good health. The CDR3 runs from the conserved cysteine through the conserved F or W. The D gene is left open where the match is weak. Clone size is stated in some rows and not others, as once, few, many or a class when expanded.

TRBV20-1	-	TRBJ2-7	-	CSARDVAGAGYEQYF	TGCAGTGCTAGAGATGTGGCAGGGGCCGGCTACGAGCAGTACTTC
TRBV12-3/TRBV12-4	-	TRBJ2-3	-	CASSSRGDTQYF	TGTGCCAGCAGTTCCAGAGGGGATACGCAGTATTTT
TRBV7-9	TRBD2	TRBJ2-2	-	CASSSRMTSGTGGNTGELFF	TGTGCCAGCAGCTCCCGAATGACTAGCGGGACTGGTGGAAACACCGGGGAGCTGTTTTTT
TRBV12-3/TRBV12-4	TRBD1	TRBJ2-5	-	CASSLTGLVGQTQYF	TGTGCCAGCAGTTTGACAGGGTTGGTGGGGCAGACCCAGTACTTC
TRBV6-5	-	TRBJ1-1	once	CASRGLGGTEAFF	TGTGCCAGCAGGGGGCTGGGGGGGACTGAAGCTTTCTTT
TRBV7-8	-	TRBJ2-2	few	CASFRENPETGELFF	TGTGCCAGCTTTAGAGAAAACCCGGAGACCGGGGAGCTGTTTTTT
TRBV28	-	TRBJ2-5	-	CASGVRLAQYF	TGTGCCAGCGGCGTGCGATTGGCCCAGTACTTC
TRBV4-2	TRBD1	TRBJ1-1	many	CASSPQGQRNTEAFF	TGTGCCAGCAGCCCCCAGGGACAGCGGAACACTGAAGCTTTCTTT
TRBV3-1	-	TRBJ2-7	few	CASSQGASCSF	TGTGCCAGCAGCCAAGGGGCTAGCTGTTCGTTC
TRBV5-6	-	TRBJ1-2	medium-sized	CASSLGPSNYGYTF	TGTGCCAGCAGCTTGGGCCCCTCTAACTATGGCTACACCTTC
TRBV6-5	-	TRBJ2-1	many	CASSSSHRTPYNEQFF	TGTGCCAGCAGTTCCTCCCACAGGACGCCCTACAATGAGCAGTTCTTC
TRBV4-3	TRBD1	TRBJ1-4	-	CASSNRGGNEKLFF	TGCGCCAGCAGCAACAGGGGAGGGAATGAAAAACTGTTTTTT
TRBV6-5	-	TRBJ1-1	-	CASSYGRMNTEAFF	TGTGCCAGCAGTTACGGACGCATGAACACTGAAGCTTTCTTT
TRBV6-2/TRBV6-3	-	TRBJ1-2	few	CASSYAGDGYTF	TGTGCCAGCAGTTACGCGGGGGATGGCTACACCTTC
TRBV30	-	TRBJ1-2	-	CAWSLLMGLTGGYTF	TGTGCCTGGAGTCTCCTTATGGGGCTTACGGGAGGCTACACCTTC
TRBV20-1	TRBD2	TRBJ2-7	-	CSASWGLAVYEQYF	TGCAGTGCTAGTTGGGGCCTAGCGGTCTACGAGCAGTACTTC
TRBV6-4	-	TRBJ2-1	-	CASSDNGAPHYNEQFF	TGTGCCAGCAGTGACAATGGGGCTCCCCACTACAATGAGCAGTTCTTC
TRBV28	TRBD1	TRBJ1-2	few	CASSPGQGDGYTF	TGTGCCAGCAGTCCCGGACAGGGGGATGGCTACACCTTC
TRBV6-6	-	TRBJ2-1	few	CASILNLLASSYNEQFF	TGTGCCAGCATCCTAAATCTGTTGGCGAGCTCCTACAATGAGCAGTTCTTC
TRBV11-2	-	TRBJ1-2	-	CASSFAKGKSNYGYTF	TGTGCCAGCAGCTTTGCGAAGGGAAAGAGTAACTATGGCTACACCTTC
TRBV20-1	TRBD1	TRBJ2-1	-	CSARDQVGTGANEQFF	TGCAGTGCTAGAGATCAGGTTGGGACAGGGGCCAATGAGCAGTTCTTC
TRBV19	-	TRBJ2-6	-	CASSISPASLAPSGANVLTF	TGTGCCAGTAGTATAAGCCCCGCATCATTGGCCCCCTCTGGGGCCAACGTCCTGACTTTC
TRBV9	-	TRBJ2-1	few	CATRTADNEQFF	TGTGCCACGCGGACGGCCGACAATGAGCAGTTCTTC
TRBV7-2	-	TRBJ2-2	-	CASSPDWETGELFF	TGTGCCAGCAGTCCAGATTGGGAAACCGGGGAGCTGTTTTTT
TRBV30	TRBD1	TRBJ1-2	-	CAWIRDRGYGYTF	TGTGCCTGGATCCGGGACAGGGGTTATGGCTACACCTTC
TRBV12-3/TRBV12-4	-	TRBJ2-1	-	CASSSVKMIVFDNEQFF	TGTGCCAGCAGTTCCGTGAAGATGATCGTATTCGACAATGAGCAGTTCTTC
TRBV28	-	TRBJ2-7	few	CASSFGHLSSEQYF	TGTGCCAGCAGTTTCGGCCACCTCTCCTCCGAGCAGTACTTC
TRBV7-8	-	TRBJ1-2	-	CASSQNREGSYGYTF	TGTGCCAGCAGCCAGAACAGGGAGGGGTCCTATGGCTACACCTTC
TRBV28	-	TRBJ1-5	-	CASSSPEGGWDQSQHF	TGTGCCAGCAGTTCCCCCGAGGGGGGCTGGGATCAGTCCCAGCATTTT
TRBV21-1	-	TRBJ2-3	few	CASSKAQGETGTDTQYF	TGTGCCAGCAGCAAAGCGCAGGGGGAGACAGGCACAGATACGCAGTATTTT
TRBV7-9	TRBD1	TRBJ2-6	few	CASSLRDRGLGANVLTF	TGTGCCAGCAGCTTAAGGGACAGGGGGCTTGGGGCCAACGTCCTGACTTTC
TRBV5-6	TRBD2	TRBJ2-2	-	CASSPGGRVDTGELFF	TGTGCCAGCAGCCCGGGAGGCAGGGTGGACACCGGGGAGCTGTTTTTT
TRBV29-1	TRBD1	TRBJ1-1	-	CSVQGTGNTEAFF	TGCAGCGTACAAGGGACAGGGAACACTGAAGCTTTCTTT
TRBV3-1	TRBD1	TRBJ2-2	few	CASSRRSGQGIGELFF	TGTGCCAGCAGCCGACGGTCGGGACAGGGGATCGGGGAGCTGTTTTTT
TRBV5-1	TRBD1	TRBJ1-1	few	CASSLSDRYTEAFF	TGCGCCAGCAGCTTGTCGGACAGGTACACTGAAGCTTTCTTT
TRBV20-1	TRBD1	TRBJ2-1	-	CSAREFRDGTAPREYEQFF	TGCAGTGCTAGAGAATTTAGGGATGGGACAGCGCCCCGAGAGTATGAGCAGTTCTTC
TRBV30	-	TRBJ1-5	-	CAWSVPGVQPQHF	TGTGCCTGGAGTGTACCCGGGGTACAGCCCCAGCATTTT
TRBV6-1	-	TRBJ2-2	few	CASSRGPESTGELFF	TGTGCCAGCTCCCGTGGGCCGGAGAGCACCGGGGAGCTGTTTTTT
TRBV30	TRBD1	TRBJ1-1	few	CAWSGGPGGQNTEAFF	TGTGCCTGGAGTGGGGGTCCAGGGGGTCAGAACACTGAAGCTTTCTTT
TRBV9	-	TRBJ1-1	-	CASSARQVNTEAFF	TGTGCCAGCAGCGCCCGGCAGGTGAACACTGAAGCTTTCTTT
TRBV7-2	-	TRBJ1-4	many	CASTSRPNEKLFF	TGTGCCAGCACCTCTCGCCCCAATGAAAAACTGTTTTTT
TRBV6-2/TRBV6-3	-	TRBJ1-5	many	CASSHREKGQPQHF	TGTGCCAGCAGTCACAGGGAAAAGGGCCAGCCCCAGCATTTT
TRBV7-9	-	TRBJ1-5	-	CASSLGTGGGNQPQHF	TGTGCCAGCAGCTTAGGTACGGGTGGTGGGAATCAGCCCCAGCATTTT
TRBV20-1	TRBD1	TRBJ1-2	-	CSARRGTGVGYTF	TGCAGTGCTAGGAGGGGGACAGGGGTCGGCTACACCTTC
TRBV7-2	-	TRBJ2-7	-	CASSLLGTTYEQYF	TGTGCCAGCAGCTTACTAGGAACAACCTACGAGCAGTACTTC
TRBV20-1	-	TRBJ1-6	-	CSATDGGNSPLHF	TGCAGTGCTACGGACGGAGGCAATTCACCCCTCCACTTT
TRBV12-3/TRBV12-4	-	TRBJ2-1	-	CASSTYIKEQFF	TGTGCCAGCAGCACCTACATCAAAGAGCAGTTCTTC
TRBV6-6	-	TRBJ1-5	few	CASSSTFASPQHF	TGTGCCAGCAGTTCAACCTTTGCCAGTCCCCAGCATTTT
TRBV5-6	TRBD1	TRBJ1-2	many	CASSLRQGDGYTF	TGCGCCAGCAGCTTAAGACAGGGGGACGGCTACACCTTC
TRBV2	TRBD2	TRBJ2-1	-	CASAPLAGPYNEQFF	TGTGCCAGCGCACCTCTAGCGGGACCCTACAATGAGCAGTTCTTC
TRBV28	-	TRBJ2-2	few	CASHRLGAGTGELFF	TGTGCCAGCCACCGACTAGGGGCAGGCACCGGGGAGCTGTTTTTT
TRBV6-1	-	TRBJ2-2	-	CASSEWLALRQNTGELFF	TGTGCCAGCAGTGAATGGTTGGCCCTACGGCAGAACACCGGGGAGCTGTTTTTT
TRBV5-6	-	TRBJ2-1	few	CASSWRGSWSVNEQFF	TGTGCCAGCAGCTGGAGGGGTTCGTGGTCAGTCAATGAGCAGTTCTTC
TRBV12-3/TRBV12-4	TRBD1	TRBJ1-1	many	CASSLLAGGTEAFF	TGTGCCAGCAGTTTATTGGCAGGGGGGACTGAAGCTTTCTTT
TRBV18	-	TRBJ2-5	few	CASSPRTFQETQYF	TGTGCCAGCTCACCACGGACATTCCAAGAGACCCAGTACTTC
TRBV2	TRBD1	TRBJ2-1	few	CASSELQGLEQFF	TGTGCCAGCAGTGAACTACAGGGGCTTGAGCAGTTCTTC
TRBV12-3/TRBV12-4	-	TRBJ1-1	many	CASRVNTEAFF	TGTGCCAGCAGGGTGAACACTGAAGCTTTCTTT
TRBV30	TRBD1	TRBJ2-7	-	CAWSREGARYEQYF	TGTGCCTGGAGTCGTGAGGGGGCCCGCTACGAGCAGTACTTC
TRBV29-1	TRBD1	TRBJ2-5	many	CSVDRGRRETQYF	TGCAGCGTTGACAGGGGGCGCAGGGAGACCCAGTACTTC
TRBV11-1	-	TRBJ1-1	-	CASSYQMNTEAFF	TGTGCCAGCAGTTACCAGATGAACACTGAAGCTTTCTTT